The sample holds a few counts of the clone carrying this T cell receptor (beta chain). Its matching antigen is unknown. This sample was taken from a study of cytomegalovirus exposure and HLA in healthy donors. General study results and limits: In a later analysis, V- and J-gene trimming of beta chains associated with a DCLRE1C missense variant, replicated independently. In presence/absence analyses, roughly uniform sequencing depth across donors was assumed. A list of 150 to 200 TCR beta chains associated with cytomegalovirus was given.

Germline V gives CDR1 MNHNY, CDR2 SVGAGI (reference sequence). The CDR3 is made up of 14 amino acids. V gave up 0 bases and J gave up 5 bases, with 10 bases separating them. Among the donors, all were healthy bone marrow donors. PCR primers comprised 60 Vbeta and 13 Jbeta primers. Produced via immunoSEQ multiplex PCR; TCRdb's table is partial and in-frame only. The sample has some 150,000 clones, more than 75% seen once. The sample comprised PBMCs. This TCR was sampled from a male donor in good health and CMV-seronegative. The V call is TRBV6-6, the J call TRBJ1-1, with D possibly TRBD1 on 5 matching bases. The CDR3 DNA sequence: TGTGCCAGCAGTTACTCAGGGGATAATACTGAAGCTTTCTTT. It translates to CASSYSGDNTEAFF.